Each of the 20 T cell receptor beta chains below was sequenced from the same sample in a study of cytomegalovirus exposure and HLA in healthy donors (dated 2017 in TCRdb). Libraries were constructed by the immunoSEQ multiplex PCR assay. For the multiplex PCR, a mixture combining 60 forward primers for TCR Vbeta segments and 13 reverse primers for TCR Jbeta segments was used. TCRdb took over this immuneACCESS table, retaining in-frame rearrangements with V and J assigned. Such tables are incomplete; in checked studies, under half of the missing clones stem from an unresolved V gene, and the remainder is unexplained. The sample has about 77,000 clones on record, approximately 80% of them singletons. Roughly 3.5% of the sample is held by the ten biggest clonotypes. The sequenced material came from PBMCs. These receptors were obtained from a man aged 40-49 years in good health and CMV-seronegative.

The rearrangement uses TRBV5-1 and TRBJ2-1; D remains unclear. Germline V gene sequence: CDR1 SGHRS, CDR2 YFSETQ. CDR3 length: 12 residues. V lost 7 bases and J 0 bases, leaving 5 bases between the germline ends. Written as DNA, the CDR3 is TGCGCCAGCTCGGGCTCCTACAATGAGCAGTTCTTC. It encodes CASSGSYNEQFF.

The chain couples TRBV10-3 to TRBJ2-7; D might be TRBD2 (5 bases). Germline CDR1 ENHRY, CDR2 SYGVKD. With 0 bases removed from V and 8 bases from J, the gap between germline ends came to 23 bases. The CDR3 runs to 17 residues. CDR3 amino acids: CAISESDVSRGSTKQYF. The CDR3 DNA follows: TGTGCCATCAGTGAGTCCGATGTCAGTCGGGGTTCTACGAAGCAGTACTTC.

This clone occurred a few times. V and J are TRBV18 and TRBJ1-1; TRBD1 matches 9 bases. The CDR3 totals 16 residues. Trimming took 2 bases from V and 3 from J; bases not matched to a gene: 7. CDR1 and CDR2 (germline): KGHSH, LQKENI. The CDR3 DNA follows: TGTGCCAGCTCACCAAGACAGGGGGGAGTTGACACTGAAGCTTTCTTT. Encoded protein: CASSPRQGGVDTEAFF.

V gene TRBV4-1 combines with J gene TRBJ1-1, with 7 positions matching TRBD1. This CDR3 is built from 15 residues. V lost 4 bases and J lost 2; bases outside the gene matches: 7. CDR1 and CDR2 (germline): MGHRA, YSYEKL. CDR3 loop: CASSPPRQGNTEAFF. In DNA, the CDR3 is TGCGCCAGCAGCCCTCCCCGACAGGGAAACACTGAAGCTTTCTTT.

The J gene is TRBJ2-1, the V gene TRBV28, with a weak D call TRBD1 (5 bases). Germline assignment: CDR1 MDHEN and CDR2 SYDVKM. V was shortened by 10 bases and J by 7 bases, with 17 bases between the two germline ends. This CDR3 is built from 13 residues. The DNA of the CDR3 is TGTGCCACCAAGGGGCAGGTTAGAAATGAGCAGTTCTTC. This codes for CATKGQVRNEQFF.

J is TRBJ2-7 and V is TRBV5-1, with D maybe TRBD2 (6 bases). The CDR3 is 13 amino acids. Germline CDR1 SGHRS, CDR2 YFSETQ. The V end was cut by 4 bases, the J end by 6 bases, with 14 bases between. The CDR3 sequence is CASSLGLQREQYF. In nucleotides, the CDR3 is TGCGCCAGCAGCCTGGGACTCCAACGCGAGCAGTACTTC.

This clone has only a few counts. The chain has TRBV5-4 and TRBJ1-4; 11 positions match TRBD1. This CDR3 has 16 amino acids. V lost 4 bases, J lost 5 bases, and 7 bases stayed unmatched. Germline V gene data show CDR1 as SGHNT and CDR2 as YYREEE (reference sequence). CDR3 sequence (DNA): TGTGCCAGCAGCCCGGGACAGGGGGGGTCGAATGAAAAACTGTTTTTT. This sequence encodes CASSPGQGGSNEKLFF.

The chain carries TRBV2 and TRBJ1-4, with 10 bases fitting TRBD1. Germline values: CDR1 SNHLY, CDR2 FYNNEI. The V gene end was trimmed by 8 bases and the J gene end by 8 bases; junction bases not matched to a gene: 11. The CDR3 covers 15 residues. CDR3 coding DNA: TGTGCCAGCGGGGGAAGAGGGACAGGGGACGAAAAACTGTTTTTT. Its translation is CASGGRGTGDEKLFF.

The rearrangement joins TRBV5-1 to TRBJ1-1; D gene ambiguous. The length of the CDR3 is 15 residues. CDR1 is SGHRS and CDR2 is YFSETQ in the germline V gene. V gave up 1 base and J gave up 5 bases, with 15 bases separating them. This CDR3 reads CASSLNSGGRTEAFF. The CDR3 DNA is TGCGCCAGCAGCTTGAATTCCGGTGGTCGGACTGAAGCTTTCTTT.

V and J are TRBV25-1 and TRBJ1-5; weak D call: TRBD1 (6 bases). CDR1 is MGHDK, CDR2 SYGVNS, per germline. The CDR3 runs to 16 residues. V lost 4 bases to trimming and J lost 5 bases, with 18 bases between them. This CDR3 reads CASSASRGAPDQPQHF. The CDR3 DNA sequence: TGTGCCAGCAGTGCAAGCAGGGGAGCACCGGATCAGCCCCAGCATTTT.

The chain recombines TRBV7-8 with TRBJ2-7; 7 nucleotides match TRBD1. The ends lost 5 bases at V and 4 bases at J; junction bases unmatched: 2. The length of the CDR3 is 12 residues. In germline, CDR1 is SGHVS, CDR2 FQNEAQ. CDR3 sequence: CASSGRGYEQYF. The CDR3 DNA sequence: TGTGCCAGCAGCGGCAGGGGGTACGAGCAGTACTTC.

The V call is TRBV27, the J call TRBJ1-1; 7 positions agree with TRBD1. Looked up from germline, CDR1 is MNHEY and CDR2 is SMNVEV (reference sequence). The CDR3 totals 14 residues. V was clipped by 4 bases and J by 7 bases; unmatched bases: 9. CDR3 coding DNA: TGTGCCAGCAGTTCCCCTTCGACAGGGAGTGAAGCTTTCTTT. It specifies CASSSPSTGSEAFF.

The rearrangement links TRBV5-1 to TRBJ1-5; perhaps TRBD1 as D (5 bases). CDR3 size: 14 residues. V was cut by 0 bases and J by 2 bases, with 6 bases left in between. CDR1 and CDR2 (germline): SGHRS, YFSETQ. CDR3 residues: CASSLVGGNQPQHF. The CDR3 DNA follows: TGCGCCAGCAGCTTGGTAGGGGGCAATCAGCCCCAGCATTTT.

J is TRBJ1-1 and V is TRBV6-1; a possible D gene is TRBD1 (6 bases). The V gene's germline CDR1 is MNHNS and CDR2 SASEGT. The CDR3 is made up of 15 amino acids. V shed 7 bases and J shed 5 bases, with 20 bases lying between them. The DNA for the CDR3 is TGTGCCAGCACCCCACTCAGGGGATGGGGGACTGAAGCTTTCTTT. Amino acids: CASTPLRGWGTEAFF.

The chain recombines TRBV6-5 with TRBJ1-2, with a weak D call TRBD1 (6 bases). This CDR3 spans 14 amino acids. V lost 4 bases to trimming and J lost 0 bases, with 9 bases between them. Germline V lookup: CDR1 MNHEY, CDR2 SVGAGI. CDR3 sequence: CASSLTGANYGYTF. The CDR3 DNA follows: TGTGCCAGCAGTTTGACAGGAGCTAACTATGGCTACACCTTC.

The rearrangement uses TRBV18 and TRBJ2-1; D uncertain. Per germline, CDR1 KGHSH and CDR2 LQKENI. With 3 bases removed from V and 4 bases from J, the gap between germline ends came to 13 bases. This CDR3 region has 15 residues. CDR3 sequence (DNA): TGTGCCAGCTCACCCAACCGTCAGAGGTACAATGAGCAGTTCTTC. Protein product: CASSPNRQRYNEQFF.

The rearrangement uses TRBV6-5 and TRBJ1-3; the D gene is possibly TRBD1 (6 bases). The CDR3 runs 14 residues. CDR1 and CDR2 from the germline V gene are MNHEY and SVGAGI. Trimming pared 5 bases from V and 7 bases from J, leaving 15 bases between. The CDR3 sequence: CASSLQGTKNTIYF. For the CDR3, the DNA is TGTGCCAGCAGTCTACAGGGTACCAAGAACACCATATATTTT.

The DNA for the CDR3 is TGTGCCAGCAGCTTGGACAGGGGAGTCTCTCGTTATGGCTACACCTTC. This sequence encodes CASSLDRGVSRYGYTF. The chain combines TRBV7-2 with TRBJ1-2, with 9 bases lining up with TRBD1. CDR1 SGHTA and CDR2 FQGNSA come from the germline V gene. Unmatched junction bases numbered 10, after V lost 3 bases and J lost 5 bases. This CDR3 is built from 16 residues. The variable domain in full, completed from reference TRBV7-2 and TRBJ1-2, reads GAGVSQSPSNKVTEKGKDVELRCDPISGHTALYWYRQSLGQGLEFLIYFQGNSAPDKSGLPSDRFSAERTGGSVSTLTIQRTQQEDSAVYLCASSLDRGVSRYGYTFGSGTRLTVV.

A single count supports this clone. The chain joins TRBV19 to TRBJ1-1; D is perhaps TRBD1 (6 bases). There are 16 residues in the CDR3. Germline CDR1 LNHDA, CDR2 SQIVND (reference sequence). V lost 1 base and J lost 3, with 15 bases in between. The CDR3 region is CASSIGSGQGYTEAFF. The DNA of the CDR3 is TGTGCCAGTAGTATAGGTTCCGGGCAGGGGTACACTGAAGCTTTCTTT.

The CDR3 region is CASSRLGTSLYGYTF. CDR3 coding DNA: TGTGCCAGCAGTAGACTCGGGACATCACTTTATGGCTACACCTTC. The chain couples TRBV27 to TRBJ1-2; TRBD1 is a possible D gene (6 bases). Germline V lookup: CDR1 MNHEY, CDR2 SMNVEV (reference sequence). The CDR3 contains 15 residues. Trimming removed 5 bases from V and 5 bases from J, with 18 bases in between.